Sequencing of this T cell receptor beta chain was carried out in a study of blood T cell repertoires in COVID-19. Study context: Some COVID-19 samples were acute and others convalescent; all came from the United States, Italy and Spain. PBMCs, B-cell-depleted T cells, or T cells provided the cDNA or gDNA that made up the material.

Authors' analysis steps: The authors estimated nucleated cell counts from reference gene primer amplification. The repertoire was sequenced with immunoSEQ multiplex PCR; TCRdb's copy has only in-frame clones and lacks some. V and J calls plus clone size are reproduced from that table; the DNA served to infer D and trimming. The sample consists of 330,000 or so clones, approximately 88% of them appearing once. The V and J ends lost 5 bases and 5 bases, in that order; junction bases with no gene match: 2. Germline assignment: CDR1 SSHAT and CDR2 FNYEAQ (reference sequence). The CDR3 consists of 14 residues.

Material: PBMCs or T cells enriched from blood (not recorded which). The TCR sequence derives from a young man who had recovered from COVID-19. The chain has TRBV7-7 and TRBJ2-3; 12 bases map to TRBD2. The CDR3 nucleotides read TGTGCCAGCAGCAGGACTAGCGGGGAAGATACGCAGTATTTT. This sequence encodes CASSRTSGEDTQYF.